The rows below give T cell receptor beta chains drawn from one sample of a study of T cell responses to AZD1222 COVID-19 vaccine. Some clones are missing from TCRdb's copy, which holds only in-frame ones; the method was immunoSEQ multiplex PCR. Of around 130,000 clones in the sample, over 90% were seen once. Material: peripheral blood, obtained on day 0 of AZD1222 vaccination. Every receptor here comes from an adult in good health. Both conserved end residues are part of each CDR3. The D gene is left open where the match is weak. The size field is filled for only some rows; it gives once, few, many or a size class.

>NA|TRBV27|TRBJ2-7|NA
TGTGCCAGCAGTTTTGCAGGGACGGGCTCCTACGAGCAGTACTTC
CASSFAGTGSYEQYF
>NA|TRBV20-1|TRBJ1-5|NA
TGCAGTGCTAGTCAGGGTAGCAATCAGCCCCAGCATTTT
CSASQGSNQPQHF
>NA|TRBV11-2|TRBJ2-5|NA
TGTGCCAGCAGCTACCGGACATACCAAGAGACCCAGTACTTC
CASSYRTYQETQYF
>TRBD2|TRBV11-1|TRBJ2-1|NA
TGTGCCAGCAGCTCCTCGGGGACTATCAGTGAGCAGTTCTTC
CASSSSGTISEQFF
>TRBD1|TRBV7-6|TRBJ1-3|once
TGTGCCAGCAGCCCCACGACAGGGTGGGGCAACACCATATATTTT
CASSPTTGWGNTIYF
>TRBD1|TRBV9|TRBJ1-4|few
TGTGCCAGCAGCCCCCGGGACAGGGGATCGGAAAAACTGTTTTTT
CASSPRDRGSEKLFF
>TRBD1|TRBV10-3|TRBJ1-3|few
TGTGCCATCAGGGAGTGGACAGGGGGACTCTCTGGAAACACCATATATTTT
CAIREWTGGLSGNTIYF
>TRBD1|TRBV11-2|TRBJ2-7|NA
TGTGCCAGCAGCCTAATATGGACAGGGGACTACGAGCAGTACTTC
CASSLIWTGDYEQYF
>TRBD1|TRBV18|TRBJ1-4|NA
TGTGCCAGCTCAGTTACAGGGGGAAGATCGGATGAAAAACTGTTTTTT
CASSVTGGRSDEKLFF
>NA|TRBV30|TRBJ1-4|NA
TGTGCCTGGAGTGGGCCCTGGGGCAGGAGGAATGAAAAACTGTTTTTT
CAWSGPWGRRNEKLFF